The 28 T cell receptor beta chains below come from one sample, sequenced in a study of T cell repertoires in cytomegalovirus infection. MiXCR was run by TCRdb on the reads, yielding one entry per CDR3 protein. The sample carries about 890,000 distinct CDR3 sequences, less than 40% recorded once. No cognate antigen is known for these TCRs. Sequenced material: cultured CD8+ T cells from PBMCs, taken from culture after CMV antigen stimulation. These receptors originate from a human donor in good health (CMV status not recorded). Some clones in this sample may be carry-over from other donors' samples.

This clonotype was picked up one time. The chain couples TRBV6-5 to TRBJ2-2; perhaps D is TRBD1 or TRBD2 (5 bases each). Trimming stripped 6 bases from V and 6 bases from J, with 20 bases between. Germline V gene data show CDR1 as MNHEY and CDR2 as SVGAGI. CDR3 size: 16 residues. CDR3 sequence reads: CASRGSTGPRPGELFF. The CDR3 DNA sequence: TGTGCCAGCAGAGGATCGACGGGGCCGAGGCCCGGGGAGCTGTTTTTT.

In its sample, this clonotype was seen a few times. This chain uses TRBV6-5 with TRBJ2-6; no firm D call. V was cut by 0 bases and J by 1 base, with 28 bases left in between. Germline V gives CDR1 MNHEY, CDR2 SVGAGI. The length of the CDR3 is 23 residues. The CDR3 loop reads CASSYSPLSSSKNKWSGANVLTF. The CDR3 region has the DNA TGTGCCAGCAGTTACTCGCCCTTAAGTTCGTCCAAGAACAAATGGTCTGGGGCCAACGTCCTGACTTTC.

The chain couples TRBV13 to TRBJ2-1; tentatively, D is TRBD1 (7 bases). Trimming took 1 base from V and 7 from J, leaving 14 bases between them. The CDR3 is 15 amino acids. Germline values: CDR1 PRHDT, CDR2 FYEKMQ (reference sequence). In nucleotides, the CDR3 is TGTGCCAGCAGCTTAGAACTAGCCAGGGGGAATGAGCAGTTCTTC. It translates to CASSLELARGNEQFF.

This clonotype has more than one count but fewer than ten. The V and J genes are TRBV6-5 and TRBJ2-7, with 11 bases that match TRBD2. The CDR3 consists of 14 residues. Germline V gene sequence: CDR1 MNHEY, CDR2 SVGAGI. V trimming: 3 bases; J trimming: 10 bases; junction bases outside the gene matches: 8. The CDR3 DNA is TGTGCCAGCAGTTATCGGCTAGCGGGGGGCCTACAGTACTTC. Its translation: CASSYRLAGGLQYF.

The CDR3 bases are TGTGCCAGCAGATACACAGCGGGGGGAGGCTACAATGAGCAGTTCTTC. This sequence encodes CASRYTAGGGYNEQFF. The chain joins TRBV6-8 to TRBJ2-1, with 9 positions matching TRBD2. This CDR3 spans 16 amino acids. Germline assignment: CDR1 MNHGY and CDR2 SAAAGT. Germline trimming cut 6 bases from V and 3 bases from J; bases unmatched to any gene: 9.

This clonotype was detected once. The chain joins TRBV20-1 to TRBJ2-7, with D possibly TRBD1 on 6 matching bases. The CDR3 has 13 residues. Trimming pared 2 bases from V and 2 bases from J, leaving 10 bases between. Per the germline V gene, CDR1 is DFQATT and CDR2 is SNEGSKA (reference sequence). The DNA for the CDR3 is TGCAGTGCTAGAACAGGGTCAACCTACGAGCAGTACTTC. Translating it yields CSARTGSTYEQYF.

The chain has TRBV20-1 and TRBJ1-5; D may be TRBD1 (6 bases). V lost 6 bases and J lost 7, with 19 bases in between. CDR1 is DFQATT, CDR2 SNEGSKA, per germline (reference sequence). The CDR3 has 14 residues. This CDR3 reads CSARRGRTEQPQHF. Here the CDR3 DNA reads TGCAGTGCGAGACGGGGGAGGACAGAGCAGCCCCAGCATTTT.

The rearrangement joins TRBV4-1 to TRBJ2-1; TRBD2 matches 8 bases. Germline V gives CDR1 MGHRA, CDR2 YSYEKL. The CDR3 covers 15 residues. With 1 base clipped from V and 7 bases from J, the junction kept 6 bases outside the gene matches. CDR3 in amino acids: CASSQGRGGRNEQFF. The CDR3 DNA follows: TGCGCCAGCAGCCAAGGTCGGGGGGGCCGGAATGAGCAGTTCTTC.

This clonotype was counted many times. The chain carries TRBV7-2 and TRBJ1-2; maybe TRBD1 (6 bases). V was trimmed by 11 bases and J by 6 bases, leaving 22 bases between them. Germline values: CDR1 SGHTA, CDR2 FQGNSA. The CDR3 extends over 14 amino acids. The CDR3 region has the DNA TGTGCCGAAGTTCATCAGGGGCGCATACATGGCTACACCTTC. This encodes CAEVHQGRIHGYTF.

This sequence joins TRBV27 and TRBJ2-3, with D uncertain. The CDR3 spans 16 residues. Deletions cut 0 bases from V and 6 bases from J, with 16 bases between. The V gene's germline CDR1 is MNHEY and CDR2 SMNVEV (reference sequence). CDR3: CASSLSKGDRRDTQYF. CDR3 DNA: TGTGCCAGCAGTTTATCGAAGGGCGACCGTCGGGATACGCAGTATTTT.

The chain recombines TRBV20-1 with TRBJ2-6; D unclear. This CDR3 has 15 amino acids. Germline V lookup: CDR1 DFQATT, CDR2 SNEGSKA (reference sequence). Trimming removed 6 bases at V and 2 bases at J, with 14 bases between. The CDR3 here is CSAMAWIAGANVLTF. In DNA, the CDR3 is TGCAGTGCAATGGCGTGGATCGCTGGGGCCAACGTCCTGACTTTC.

The chain joins TRBV6-2 or TRBV6-3 to TRBJ2-3; the match to TRBD2 covers 7 bases. J lost 3 bases, V lost 8 bases, and 8 bases had no gene match. The CDR3 has 14 residues. Germline V gives CDR1 MNHEY, CDR2 SVGEGT. DNA for the CDR3: TGTGCCAGCGATGCCGGGGGGAGGACAGATACGCAGTATTTT. Amino acids: CASDAGGRTDTQYF.

The rearrangement joins TRBV4-1 to TRBJ2-3, with 9 bases aligning to TRBD2. CDR3 length equals 19 residues. Germline V CDR1 and CDR2: MGHRA, YSYEKL. The J segment lost 6 bases and the V segment lost 4 bases, leaving 20 bases of the junction unmatched. In DNA, the CDR3 is TGCGCCAGCAGCCCACATATCGCGGGGGGGCCCTTCGGAATGGATACGCAGTATTTT. Encoded protein: CASSPHIAGGPFGMDTQYF.

This clonotype was seen only a few times. The chain is built from TRBV29-1 and TRBJ2-2; D might be TRBD2 (5 bases). The germline V gene encodes CDR1 SQVTM and CDR2 ANQGSEA. CDR3 length equals 12 residues. V was pared by 7 bases and J by 3 bases, with 9 bases between. CDR3 loop: CSGGRDTGELFF. The CDR3 nucleotides read TGCAGCGGCGGGCGGGACACCGGGGAGCTGTTTTTT.

The rearrangement joins TRBV3-1 to TRBJ2-1; 8 bases are a match to TRBD2. J lost 4 bases, V lost 6 bases, and 8 bases had no gene match. CDR3 length equals 15 residues. Germline CDR1 LGHDT, CDR2 YNNKEL (reference sequence). The CDR3 sequence is CASRPAGGPYNEQFF. The CDR3 DNA is TGTGCCAGCAGACCCGCGGGGGGCCCGTACAATGAGCAGTTCTTC.

This clonotype was seen repeatedly, ten times or more. CDR3: CASSLVGPQSTEAFF. CDR3 coding DNA: TGTGCCAGCAGCTTAGTGGGTCCGCAGAGCACTGAAGCTTTCTTT. V gene TRBV7-8 combines with J gene TRBJ1-1; no reliable D call. The CDR3 totals 15 residues. Germline V gene lookup returns CDR1 SGHVS and CDR2 FQNEAQ. Trimming left V 1 base short and J 4 bases short, with 13 bases between.

This clonotype has at least ten counts. At one end, the junction sequence differs from germline, possibly due to a read error. V is TRBV7-7 and J is TRBJ2-5; perhaps TRBD1 as D (7 bases). Germline V gives CDR1 SSHAT, CDR2 FNYEAQ (reference sequence). The CDR3 is 15 residues long. The CDR3 region has the DNA TGTGCTAGCAGCGAAACGACAGGGAGGCGAGAGACCCAGTACTTC. Its protein is CASSETTGRRETQYF.

The count of this clonotype is one. V gene TRBV2 combines with J gene TRBJ2-3; 9 bases fit TRBD2. Germline V lookup: CDR1 SNHLY, CDR2 FYNNEI. This CDR3 is built from 18 residues. V was clipped by 4 bases and J by 3 bases; unmatched bases: 14. Written as DNA, the CDR3 is TGTGCCAGCAGTGGGAGGGTGAGCGGGGGGAGAAGGACAGATACGCAGTATTTT. Translated: CASSGRVSGGRRTDTQYF.

This clonotype showed up just a few times. An end of the junction does not agree with germline; a read error may underlie this. In DNA form, the CDR3 reads TGTGCTAGCAGCTTAGGGGCGGGGGCTTACACAGATACGCAGTATTTT. Its translation is CASSLGAGAYTDTQYF. This chain connects TRBV7-7 to TRBJ2-3; a possible D gene is TRBD2 (7 bases). Germline values: CDR1 SSHAT, CDR2 FNYEAQ (reference sequence). The CDR3 runs to 16 residues.

This clonotype was found a few times. This chain uses TRBV7-6 with TRBJ2-2; tentatively, D is TRBD1 or TRBD2 (5 bases each). V was shortened by 5 bases and J by 4 bases, with 17 bases between the two germline ends. The CDR3 sequence is 16 residues long. CDR1 and CDR2 (germline): SGHVS, FNYEAQ. The CDR3 spells CASSLGRRGATGELFF. The CDR3 DNA sequence: TGTGCCAGCAGCCTCGGCAGGCGAGGGGCCACCGGGGAGCTGTTTTTT.

This clonotype was counted only a few times. This chain connects TRBV7-9 to TRBJ2-1; 9 positions agree with TRBD1. V was clipped by 7 bases and J by 7 bases; unmatched bases: 11. Germline values: CDR1 SEHNR, CDR2 FQNEAQ (reference sequence). The CDR3 extends over 15 amino acids. This CDR3 reads CASTTTGGFDNEQFF. The CDR3 coding sequence is TGTGCCAGCACCACCACAGGGGGCTTCGATAATGAGCAGTTCTTC.

In its sample, this clonotype was seen a few times. V usage is TRBV27 and J usage is TRBJ2-3, with 8 bases aligning to TRBD2. This CDR3 contains 18 residues. V was pared by 4 bases and J by 0 bases, with 12 bases of the junction left unmatched. Germline CDR1 reads MNHEY; CDR2 reads SMNVEV (reference sequence). Here the CDR3 reads CASSSLAGPHSSTDTQYF. CDR3 nucleotide sequence: TGTGCCAGCAGTTCGTTAGCGGGGCCACACTCTAGCACAGATACGCAGTATTTT.

The CDR3 sequence is CASSLTLPGDEEEETQYF. CDR3 in DNA: TGTGCCAGCAGTTTAACCCTTCCGGGGGACGAGGAAGAAGAGACCCAGTACTTC. The V gene is TRBV28, the J gene TRBJ2-5; D might be TRBD2 (6 bases). The ends were cut back, 2 bases at V and 3 bases at J, with 22 bases in the middle. The germline V gene has CDR1 MDHEN and CDR2 SYDVKM. The CDR3 loop spans 18 amino acids.

The chain combines TRBV12-5 with TRBJ1-1, with D possibly matching TRBD1 (5 bases). Germline values: CDR1 LGHNT, CDR2 FRNRAP. Trimming removed 1 base from V and 4 bases from J, with 13 bases in between. The CDR3 contains 15 residues. The DNA of the CDR3 is TGTGCTAGTGGTTTGGAACCCGGGGGGGGCACTGAAGCTTTCTTT. Translated, it gives CASGLEPGGGTEAFF. The complete variable domain, with remaining parts taken from reference TRBV12-5 and TRBJ1-1, reads DARVTQTPRHKVTEMGQEVTMRCQPILGHNTVFWYRQTMMQGLELLAYFRNRAPLDDSGMPKDRFSAEMPDATLATLKIQPSEPRDSAVYFCASGLEPGGGTEAFFGQGTRLTVV.

The genes are TRBV6-2 or TRBV6-3 and TRBJ1-2; D is uncertain. This CDR3 is 14 amino acids long. Trimming took 4 bases from V and 0 from J, leaving 9 bases between them. Germline V gene data show CDR1 as MNHEY and CDR2 as SVGEGT. The CDR3 here is CASSSPTANYGYTF. The DNA of the CDR3 is TGTGCCAGCAGTTCTCCGACCGCTAACTATGGCTACACCTTC.

The chain employs TRBV4-1 and TRBJ2-3; 9 nucleotides match TRBD2. The CDR3 totals 16 residues. Germline lookup yields CDR1 MGHRA and CDR2 YSYEKL. V trimming: 1 base; J trimming: 5 bases; junction bases outside the gene matches: 7. The DNA for the CDR3 is TGCGCCAGCAGCCAAGCCGCTAGCGGGGACCTAGATACGCAGTATTTT. This encodes CASSQAASGDLDTQYF.

A few counts support this clonotype. The chain carries TRBV7-9 and TRBJ2-2; TRBD2 aligns across 8 bases. Germline loops: CDR1 SEHNR, CDR2 FQNEAQ (reference sequence). The CDR3 loop spans 16 amino acids. The V gene end was trimmed by 4 bases and the J gene end by 0 bases; junction bases not matched to a gene: 4. The CDR3 nucleotides read TGTGCCAGCAGCTCAAGGACTAGCTCGAACACCGGGGAGCTGTTTTTT. Encoded protein: CASSSRTSSNTGELFF.

The chain employs TRBV19 and TRBJ2-1, with D perhaps TRBD1 (6 bases). Looked up from germline, CDR1 is LNHDA and CDR2 is SQIVND (reference sequence). V was shortened by 6 bases and J by 6 bases, with 9 bases between the two germline ends. The CDR3 contains 12 residues. In DNA, the CDR3 is TGTGCCAGTAGGACCAGGGGCAATGAGCAGTTCTTC. It is translated as CASRTRGNEQFF.